This TCR beta chain was obtained from a study of OX40 agonist ivuxolimab in advanced cancers. In the study overall: The costimulatory receptor OX40 (CD134) was targeted by ivuxolimab, a fully human IgG2 agonistic monoclonal antibody. Intravenous ivuxolimab was administered to patients every 2 weeks at six dose levels: 0.01, 0.1, 0.3, 1.5, 3 and 10 mg/kg. Among the roughly 52 dose-escalation patients, about 19 had hepatocellular carcinoma, roughly 15 melanoma, 9 renal cell carcinoma and 9 head and neck cancer. In the dose-escalation cohort, roughly four fifths of patients were male, and the mean age was around 60 years, with a range of roughly 20 to 80. Prior anti-PD-1, anti-PD-L1 or anti-CTLA-4 therapy was permitted, and checkpoint inhibitors had been received by under 50% of dose-escalation patients. Partial responses occurred in three dose-escalation patients: two with cutaneous melanoma and one with hepatocellular carcinoma. The purpose of peripheral TCRbeta sequencing was to test whether ivuxolimab changed TCR sequence diversity and led to clonal T-cell expansion. The paper covers the monotherapy dose-escalation part of the phase I ivuxolimab trial, which included N ≈ 57 patients.

For sequencing of the TCRbeta CDR3 region, genomic DNA was extracted from the sorted cells. The immunoSEQ Assay was used for sequencing of TCRbeta CDR3 regions. TCRdb carries this immuneACCESS record with in-frame sequences only. Its versions omit some clonotypes, under half of them owing to an unresolved V gene in the studies checked, with the rest unexplained. This sample holds 45,000 or so clones; approximately 91% were observed only once. The top ten constitute around 19% of the sample. General findings and caveats noted by the study authors: Partial responders in the 0.1-3.0 mg/kg groups had among the lowest normalized peripheral clonal expansion, especially among CD8+ T cells. At doses of 0.1 to 3.0 mg/kg, clonal expansion of both CD4+ and CD8+ T cells in blood was seen between baseline and week 6. Antigen specificity was not determined for the clonally expanded peripheral T cells. After ivuxolimab, more expanded clones were found on average in CD8+ T cells than in CD4+ T cells. Low levels of normalized T-cell clonal expansion were also shown by some nonresponding patients.

The trial excluded patients who had a history of autoimmune disease or were on systemic immunosuppression. Peripheral blood for TCR sequencing was drawn from every dose cohort at baseline, at cycle 4 day 1 and at cycle 7 day 1. The samples were taken from a phase I, first-in-human, multicenter, open-label dose-escalation trial of ivuxolimab. Adults with locally advanced or metastatic melanoma, renal cell, hepatocellular, or head and neck squamous cell carcinoma were enrolled in the trial. Before TCR sequencing, CD4+ and CD8+ T cells were separately sorted from peripheral blood. About this clone itself: Its binding antigen is unknown. No base-level quality is on record; no much larger clone is a single base apart.

The CDR1 and CDR2 encoded by the germline V gene are MGHRA and YSYEKL. The CDR3 holds 16 amino acids from the cysteine to the phenylalanine. The read is trimmed to its CDR3 DNA, 48 bases read in frame from base 1. Germline trimming amounts to 0 bases on V and 2 bases on J, with 4 as the count of junction bases outside the gene matches. The sequence was obtained from an adult with an advanced solid tumor such as melanoma, head and neck, liver or kidney cancer. The rearrangement combines TRBV4-1 with TRBJ1-5; 7 middle bases align to TRBD1. The input for sequencing was CD4+ or CD8+ T cells sorted from blood, taken in a trial of the OX40 agonist ivuxolimab. CDR3 region: CASSQEGGHGNQPQHF. DNA sequence: TGCGCCAGCAGCCAAGAAGGGGGCCATGGCAATCAGCCCCAGCATTTT.